Shown below are 5 T cell receptor beta chains from a single sample sequenced in a study of T cell responses to AZD1222 COVID-19 vaccine. Clones were sequenced by immunoSEQ multiplex PCR, and TCRdb holds only the in-frame ones, with some missing. The sample includes about 140,000 clones, about 89% seen only once; the top ten take around 8%. The specimen was peripheral blood, collected 28 days after the second dose of the MenACWY control vaccine. Source of these receptors: an adult who received the MenACWY meningococcal vaccine as a control.

V gene TRBV29-1 combines with J gene TRBJ1-1; D is unresolved. CDR3 size: 12 residues. In germline, CDR1 is SQVTM, CDR2 ANQGSEA. The ends were cut back, 4 bases at V and 0 bases at J, with 6 bases in the middle. The DNA of the CDR3 is TGCAGCGTTGTGGAATTGAACACTGAAGCTTTCTTT. Its protein is CSVVELNTEAFF. The full variable domain, completed using reference TRBV29-1 and TRBJ1-1, is SAVISQKPSRDICQRGTSLTIQCQVDSQVTMMFWYRQQPGQSLTLIATANQGSEATYESGFVIDKFPISRPNLTFSTLTVSNMSPEDSSIYLCSVVELNTEAFFGQGTRLTVV.

The J gene is TRBJ1-3, the V gene TRBV28; the D gene is possibly TRBD1 (5 bases). Germline CDR1 and CDR2: MDHEN and SYDVKM. The CDR3 loop spans 15 amino acids. Between the trimmed V and J ends, which lost 6 bases and 3 bases, there was a span of 15 bases. The CDR3 coding sequence is TGTGCCAGCAGCGGGGGGGAGAGCGGTGGAAACACCATATATTTT. Amino acid sequence: CASSGGESGGNTIYF.

The rearrangement uses TRBV28 and TRBJ2-5, with 7 bases aligning to TRBD1. This CDR3 contains 15 residues. The germline gives CDR1 MDHEN, CDR2 SYDVKM. J gave up 2 bases and V 7 bases, and 10 bases lay outside the gene matches. The CDR3 DNA reads as TGTGCCAGCACCCTGTATTGGGGACAGCAAGAGACCCAGTACTTC. Its protein product is CASTLYWGQQETQYF.

The chain uses TRBV5-6 and TRBJ1-6, with unresolved D. The germline V and J ends were trimmed by 0 bases and 1 base, with 8 bases remaining between them. Germline CDR1 and CDR2: SGHDT and YYEEEE. The CDR3 has 16 residues. The CDR3 DNA follows: TGTGCCAGCAGCTTGGAGGCGGGATCCTATAATTCACCCCTCCACTTT. This codes for CASSLEAGSYNSPLHF.

J is TRBJ2-5 and V is TRBV6-2 or TRBV6-3, with D hard to call. The CDR3 length is 13 residues. V shed 5 bases and J shed 1 base, with 8 bases lying between them. Looked up from germline, CDR1 is MNHEY and CDR2 is SVGEGT. The CDR3 sequence: CASSRHIQETQYF. The CDR3 DNA reads TGTGCCAGCAGTAGACACATCCAAGAGACCCAGTACTTC.